This T cell receptor beta chain was found in a study of cytomegalovirus exposure and HLA in healthy donors. Regarding the study as a whole: Exclusion applied to some V segments, including TRBV6-2 and TRBV6-3, as they were indistinguishable. Being productive about 90% or about 30% of the time was typical of most TCR beta V segments in an earlier analysis.

The PCR was carried out with 60 Vbeta primers and 13 Jbeta primers. Sequenced by immunoSEQ multiplex PCR; TCRdb stores in-frame clones only, minus some. The table has some 130,000 clones, about 79% seen once. Note on this clone: The antigen remains unidentified.

V lost 7 bases to trimming and J lost 2 bases, with 16 bases between them. Germline CDR1 is MNHNS and CDR2 is SASEGT. The CDR3 extends over 15 amino acids. Sequenced sample: PBMCs. The clonotype originates from a man aged 50 to 60 in good health and CMV-seronegative. The chain is built from TRBV6-1 and TRBJ2-3; perhaps TRBD1 as D (5 bases). Written as DNA, the CDR3 is TGTGCCAGCAAGCCAAGGCAGGGAATCACAGATACGCAGTATTTT. Encoded protein: CASKPRQGITDTQYF.